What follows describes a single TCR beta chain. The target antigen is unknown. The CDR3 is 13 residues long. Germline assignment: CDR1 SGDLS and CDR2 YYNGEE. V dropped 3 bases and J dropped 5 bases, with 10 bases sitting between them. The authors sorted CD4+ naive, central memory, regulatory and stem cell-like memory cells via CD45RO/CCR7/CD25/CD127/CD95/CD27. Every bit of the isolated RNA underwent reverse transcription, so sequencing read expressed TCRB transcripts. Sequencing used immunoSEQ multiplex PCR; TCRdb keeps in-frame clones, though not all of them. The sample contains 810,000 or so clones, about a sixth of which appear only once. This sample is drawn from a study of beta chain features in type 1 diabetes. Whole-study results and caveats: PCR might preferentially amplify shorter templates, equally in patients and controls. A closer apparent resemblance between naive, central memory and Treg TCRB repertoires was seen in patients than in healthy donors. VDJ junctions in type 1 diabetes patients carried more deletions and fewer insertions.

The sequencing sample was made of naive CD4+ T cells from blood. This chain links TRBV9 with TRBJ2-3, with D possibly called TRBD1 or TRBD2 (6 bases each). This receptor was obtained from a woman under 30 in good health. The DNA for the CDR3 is TGTGCCAGCAGCGGGAGGGGGGAAGATACGCAGTATTTT. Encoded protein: CASSGRGEDTQYF.